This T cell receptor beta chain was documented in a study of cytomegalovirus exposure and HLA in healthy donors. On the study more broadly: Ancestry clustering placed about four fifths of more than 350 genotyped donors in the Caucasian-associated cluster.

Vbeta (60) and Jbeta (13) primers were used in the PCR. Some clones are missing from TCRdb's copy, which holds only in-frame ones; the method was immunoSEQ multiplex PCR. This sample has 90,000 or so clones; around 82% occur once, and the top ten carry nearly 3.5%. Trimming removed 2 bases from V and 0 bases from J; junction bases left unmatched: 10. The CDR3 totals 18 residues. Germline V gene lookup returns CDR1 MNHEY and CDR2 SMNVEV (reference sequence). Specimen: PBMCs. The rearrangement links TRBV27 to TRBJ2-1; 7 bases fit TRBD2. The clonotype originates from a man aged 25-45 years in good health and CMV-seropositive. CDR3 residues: CASSLRRPSGGSYNEQFF. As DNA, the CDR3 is TGTGCCAGCAGTTTACGTCGGCCTAGCGGAGGCTCCTACAATGAGCAGTTCTTC.